These 27 T cell receptor beta chains originate from one sample sequenced in a study of glioma-infiltrating T cells (TCRdb year 2016). The sample was run on an Illumina MiSeq. The iRepertoire nested amplicon-rescue multiplex PCR (arm-PCR) platform was used to amplify TCR alpha and beta CDR3 regions from RNA. In TCRdb, the public reads were trimmed at Q25 with fastp and aligned with MiXCR, with productive beta chains retained. Every distinct CDR3 protein forms one entry, paired with its most common genes and DNA. The sample table contains 300,000 to 450,000 distinct CDR3 sequences; only one count was recorded for about 40% of them. About 11% of the sample belongs to the ten largest clones. The material sequenced was glioma tissue, nonneoplastic brain tissue, or PBMCs (not recorded which). The source of these receptors is a human donor with low-grade glioma or glioblastoma, undergoing nonglioma brain surgery, or in good health (not recorded which).

A single count supports this clonotype. It may be a read error: a sequence one base away is much more abundant. V is TRBV28 and J is TRBJ2-3; 10 bases map to TRBD1. The germline V gene encodes CDR1 MDHEN and CDR2 SYDVKM. This CDR3 comprises 19 residues. CDR3 loop: CASSSLRDRGTSSTDTKYF. In DNA, the CDR3 is TGTGCCAGCAGTTCCCTCAGGGACAGGGGAACATCTAGCACAGATACGAAGTATTTT.

This clonotype was seen a handful of times. V and J are TRBV27 and TRBJ2-1, with a possible D match to TRBD1 (6 bases). V was clipped by 4 bases and J by 0 bases, with 22 bases between them. Germline V lookup: CDR1 MNHEY, CDR2 SMNVEV (reference sequence). This CDR3 contains 19 residues. Here the CDR3 DNA reads TGTGCCAGCAGTTCCCGGGACACGGGCCTAACGAGCTCCTACAATGAGCAGTTCTTC. It encodes CASSSRDTGLTSSYNEQFF.

As to this clonotype: A much larger clone differs by one base, so this may be a read error. The rearrangement links TRBV27 to TRBJ2-1; D gene unclear. Germline V gives CDR1 MNHEY, CDR2 SMNVEV (reference sequence). The CDR3 totals 15 residues. The CDR3: CASSLSLTSYNEQLF. The CDR3 bases are TGTGCCAGCAGTTTATCCTTGACATCTTACAATGAGCAGCTCTTC.

Only a few counts were recorded for this clonotype. This chain connects TRBV6-1 to TRBJ2-6; tentatively, D is TRBD2 (5 bases). Germline lookup yields CDR1 MNHNS and CDR2 SASEGT. This CDR3 comprises 13 residues. V lost 8 bases, J lost 2 bases, and 7 bases lay in between. The CDR3 DNA follows: TGTGCCAGCCGAGGGCCTGGGGCCAACGTCCTGACTTTC. Protein product: CASRGPGANVLTF.

As concerns this clonotype: This CDR3 is missing its conserved last phenylalanine or tryptophan, likely due to a read error. This sequence joins TRBV4-1 and TRBJ2-7; D possibly corresponds to TRBD2 (6 bases). V lost 2 bases and J 4 bases, leaving 18 bases between the germline ends. This CDR3 has 16 amino acids. Germline CDR1 and CDR2: MGHRA and YSYEKL. CDR3 sequence: CASSQILVGGAYEQYL. DNA for the CDR3: TGCGCCAGCAGCCAAATCCTCGTCGGCGGGGCTTACGAGCAGTACCTC.

On this clonotype: A read error may produce the germline difference seen at one junction end. This sequence joins TRBV19 and TRBJ1-2, with D possibly TRBD1 on 5 matching bases. CDR1 is LNHDA and CDR2 is SQIVND in the germline V gene (reference sequence). CDR3 length equals 15 residues. CDR3: CVSSFLGGGYYGYTF. The CDR3 DNA is TGTGTCAGTAGTTTCCTCGGGGGGGGATACTATGGCTACACCTTC.

The chain is built from TRBV6-2 or TRBV6-3 and TRBJ2-5; either TRBD1 or TRBD2 may fit D (5 bases each). This CDR3 has 18 residues. Germline CDR1 MNHEY, CDR2 SVGEGT. The V end lost 6 bases, the J end lost 0 bases, and 23 bases lay between the germline ends. The CDR3 is CASRLGWGSRGDQETQYF. The CDR3 nucleotides are TGTGCCAGCAGGCTCGGATGGGGGAGCCGAGGGGACCAAGAGACCCAGTACTTC.

This chain links TRBV20-1 with TRBJ1-1, with D tentatively TRBD1 (6 bases). This CDR3 spans 13 amino acids. V lost 7 bases and J 2 bases, leaving 14 bases between the germline ends. Germline CDR1 reads DFQATT; CDR2 reads SNEGSKA (reference sequence). The CDR3 region has the DNA TGCAGTGGGTCCGGGACACCTAACACTGAAGCTTTCTTT. Protein sequence: CSGSGTPNTEAFF.

Ten or more counts support this clonotype. V and J are TRBV6-2 or TRBV6-3 and TRBJ2-7, with a weak D call TRBD2 (6 bases). This CDR3 spans 17 amino acids. Trimming shortened V by 4 bases and J by 5 bases, and 24 bases separated the two germline ends. The germline V gene has CDR1 MNHEY and CDR2 SVGEGT. The CDR3, as DNA: TGTGCCAGCAGTTTGGGTTGGCGGGGCCTGACTCTCCACGAGCAGTACTTC. Its translation: CASSLGWRGLTLHEQYF.

Points on this clonotype: Being one base from a much bigger clone, this may be a read error. The chain couples TRBV6-2 or TRBV6-3 to TRBJ2-7; D call uncertain. This CDR3 has 12 amino acids. Per the germline V gene, CDR1 is MNHEY and CDR2 is SVGEGT. CDR3 nucleotides: TGTGCCAGCGGCCAGGTGGGCCACGAGCAGTGCTTC. This encodes CASGQVGHEQCF.

This clonotype was counted between two and nine times. V gene TRBV10-3 combines with J gene TRBJ2-1; weak D call: TRBD2 (6 bases). From germline, CDR1 is ENHRY and CDR2 SYGVKD. The CDR3 length is 19 residues. Deletions cut 2 bases from V and 4 bases from J, with 24 bases between. CDR3 sequence: CAISEVFQGGLGRYNEQFF. For the CDR3, the DNA is TGTGCCATCAGTGAGGTCTTCCAGGGAGGCCTAGGCCGGTACAATGAGCAGTTCTTC.

The chain couples TRBV7-8 to TRBJ2-7; 7 nucleotides match TRBD1. V lost 4 bases to trimming and J lost 0 bases; unmatched junction nucleotides: 18. This CDR3 contains 19 residues. The germline V gene has CDR1 SGHVS and CDR2 FQNEAQ. The CDR3 protein is CASSSPAPGPGQSSYEQYF. The CDR3 DNA is TGTGCCAGCAGCTCCCCCGCGCCGGGTCCGGGACAGAGCTCCTACGAGCAGTACTTC.

This clonotype appeared once. A much larger clone differs by one base, so this may be a read error. V and J are TRBV20-1 and TRBJ2-5; D is uncertain. There are 14 residues in the CDR3. CDR1 is DFQATT and CDR2 is SNEGSKA in the germline V gene (reference sequence). CDR3 sequence reads: CGARPGAFRETQYF. In DNA, the CDR3 is TGCGGTGCTCGGCCCGGAGCTTTTAGGGAGACCCAGTACTTC.

V and J are TRBV2 and TRBJ2-3; D might be TRBD1 (5 bases). This CDR3 region has 14 residues. The ends were cut back, 4 bases at V and 3 bases at J, with 11 bases in the middle. The germline gives CDR1 SNHLY, CDR2 FYNNEI. DNA of the CDR3: TGTGCCAGCAGTGGGACATGGTGGACAGATACGCAGTATTTT. Translated, it gives CASSGTWWTDTQYF.

There are a few counts of this clonotype. The CDR3: CASSQDPRGYEQYF. DNA of the CDR3: TGCGCCAGCAGCCAAGACCCCAGGGGCTACGAGCAGTACTTC. The chain couples TRBV4-3 to TRBJ2-7; a possible D gene is TRBD1 (6 bases). V lost 0 bases, J lost 3 bases, and 9 bases lay in between. This CDR3 spans 14 amino acids. Germline V gene data show CDR1 as LGHNA and CDR2 as YSLEER.

This clonotype appeared once. This may be a read error: a much more frequent sequence differs by one nucleotide. The CDR3 spells CSARYSSYNEKFF. As DNA, the CDR3 is TGCAGTGCTAGATATAGCTCCTACAATGAGAAGTTCTTC. The chain uses TRBV20-1 and TRBJ2-1; D remains ambiguous. This CDR3 comprises 13 residues. The germline V gene has CDR1 DFQATT and CDR2 SNEGSKA (reference sequence).

Only a few counts were recorded for this clonotype. The J gene is TRBJ1-1, the V gene TRBV16; D uncertain. The CDR3 loop spans 15 amino acids. Germline V gives CDR1 KGHSY, CDR2 FQNENV. Trimming shortened V by 2 bases and J by 1 base, and 11 bases separated the two germline ends. CDR3 sequence: CASSQGFGGNTEAFF. The CDR3, as DNA: TGTGCCAGCAGCCAAGGTTTCGGCGGGAACACTGAAGCTTTCTTT. Based on the CDR3 plus reference TRBV16 and TRBJ1-1, the full variable domain is GEEVAQTPKHLVRGEGQKAKLYCAPIKGHSYVFWYQQVLKNEFKFLISFQNENVFDETGMPKERFSAKCLPNSPCSLEIQATKLEDSAVYFCASSQGFGGNTEAFFGQGTRLTVV.

Remarks on this clonotype: A read error may be the cause here, since a much bigger clone is one base away. Written as DNA, the CDR3 is TGTGCCAGCAGTTTCCATATGGGTACGCAGTATTTT. It codes for CASSFHMGTQYF. The rearrangement links TRBV28 to TRBJ2-3; unclear D gene. V dropped 3 bases and J dropped 8 bases, with 9 bases sitting between them. Looked up from germline, CDR1 is MDHEN and CDR2 is SYDVKM. The CDR3 totals 12 residues. The full variable domain, rest sourced from reference TRBV28 and TRBJ2-3, is DVKVTQSSRYLVKRTGEKVFLECVQDMDHENMFWYRQDPGLGLRLIYFSYDVKMKEKGDIPEGYSVSREKKERFSLILESASTNQTSMYLCASSFHMGTQYFGPGTRLTVL.

This clonotype was counted at least ten times. J is TRBJ2-3 and V is TRBV28; possible D gene TRBD2, 5 bases. The CDR3 spans 12 residues. Trimming took off 4 bases at V and 7 bases at J, with 9 bases between the two ends. The germline V gene has CDR1 MDHEN and CDR2 SYDVKM. CDR3 amino acids: CASSSRRHTQYF. The CDR3 coding sequence is TGTGCCAGCAGTTCCCGGAGGCATACGCAGTATTTT.

V and J are TRBV7-2 and TRBJ2-7, with 7 bases lining up with TRBD1. CDR1 is SGHTA, CDR2 FQGNSA, per germline. J lost 7 bases, V lost 0 bases, and 3 bases had no gene match. The CDR3 totals 13 residues. CDR3 loop: CASSLARQGEQYF. The CDR3 nucleotides read TGTGCCAGCAGCTTAGCGCGACAGGGTGAGCAGTACTTC. The variable domain in full, completed from reference TRBV7-2 and TRBJ2-7, reads GAGVSQSPSNKVTEKGKDVELRCDPISGHTALYWYRQSLGQGLEFLIYFQGNSAPDKSGLPSDRFSAERTGGSVSTLTIQRTQQEDSAVYLCASSLARQGEQYFGPGTRLTVT.

This clonotype was found once. The rearrangement links TRBV20-1 to TRBJ2-7, with 7 bases identical to TRBD2. The CDR3 is made up of 15 amino acids. Trimming at V came to 7 bases and at J to 0 bases, leaving 12 bases not matched to a gene. From germline, CDR1 is DFQATT and CDR2 SNEGSKA (reference sequence). The CDR3 DNA is TGCAGTGACCCACGACCTAGCGGAATCTCCTACGAGCAGTACTTC. It encodes CSDPRPSGISYEQYF.

The gene calls are TRBV20-1 and TRBJ1-2, with 9 bases identical to TRBD1. The CDR3 spans 11 residues. The J segment lost 12 bases and the V segment lost 6 bases, leaving 8 bases of the junction unmatched. The germline V gene has CDR1 DFQATT and CDR2 SNEGSKA (reference sequence). The CDR3 DNA sequence: TGCAGTGCGCAGGGACAGGGCCGCCACACCTTC. It encodes CSAQGQGRHTF.

This clonotype was counted many times. The chain has TRBV6-1 and TRBJ2-7, with 9 bases that match TRBD1. V was clipped by 5 bases and J by 3 bases; unmatched bases: 5. This CDR3 is built from 14 residues. The germline CDR1 and CDR2 sequences are MNHNS and SASEGT. CDR3 nucleotide sequence: TGTGCCAGCAGTCTGACAGGGGGAGGCTACGAGCAGTACTTC. Translation gives CASSLTGGGYEQYF.

This chain joins TRBV7-6 and TRBJ1-6; no clear D gene. The ends were cut back, 5 bases at V and 5 bases at J, with 16 bases in the middle. The CDR3 has 16 amino acids. Per germline, CDR1 SGHVS and CDR2 FNYEAQ. The CDR3 nucleotides read TGTGCCAGCAGCCCCTGGTGGGGAGATGATAATTCACCCCTCCACTTT. Amino acid sequence: CASSPWWGDDNSPLHF.

The gene calls are TRBV20-1 and TRBJ1-1; D ambiguous. CDR3 length equals 14 residues. Trimming cost V 0 bases and J 7 bases, with 15 bases left between them. Germline CDR1 DFQATT, CDR2 SNEGSKA (reference sequence). Written as DNA, the CDR3 is TGCAGTGCTAGAGATCTTCATGGAGGGAGTGAAGCTTTCTTT. It specifies CSARDLHGGSEAFF.

The chain employs TRBV12-3 or TRBV12-4 and TRBJ2-7; D ambiguous. Trimming shortened V by 4 bases and J by 0 bases, and 10 bases separated the two germline ends. The CDR3 extends over 14 amino acids. CDR3 residues: CASSSRNSSYEQYF. DNA of the CDR3: TGTGCCAGCAGTTCGCGGAACAGCTCCTACGAGCAGTACTTC.

The sample holds a few counts of this clonotype. J is TRBJ1-1 and V is TRBV28; 7 bases match TRBD1. CDR1 is MDHEN, CDR2 SYDVKM, per germline. The CDR3 has 16 amino acids. The V and J ends lost 3 bases and 3 bases, in that order; junction bases with no gene match: 10. The CDR3, as DNA: TGTGCCAGCAGTTTGCCCCAGGGGGGCCTCGACACTGAAGCTTTCTTT. Translated, it gives CASSLPQGGLDTEAFF.